This TCR beta chain was observed in a study of shared clonotypes between healthy human individuals. The wider study: Per donor, three plates held CD4 naive cells, three held CD4 memory, two held CD8 naive and one held CD8 memory. The study, taken as a whole, reports: A few donors had around 5% of their naive CD4 clonotypes in common. Exclusively blood specimens were collected; tissue repertoires likely differ.

Germline CDR1 reads SGHRS; CDR2 reads YFSETQ. The CDR3 spans 15 residues. Unmatched junction bases numbered 8, after V lost 0 bases and J lost 6 bases. In the case of this clone: Its antigen remains unknown.

The assay was immunoSEQ multiplex PCR, and TCRdb's table has in-frame clones only and misses some. The table lists 2 million to 3 million clones, around 90% of them singletons. Those who donated, Caucasian adults without exception, all lived in Nashville, Tennessee. The rearrangement links TRBV5-1 to TRBJ2-5; 7 bases are shared with TRBD1. The receptor was derived from a man between 18 and 35 years old in good health. Sequenced: naive CD4+ T cells sorted from blood. The subset was: CD45RA+ positively selected. The CDR3 protein is CASSLAQTGPQTQYF. The CDR3, as DNA: TGCGCCAGCAGCTTGGCCCAGACAGGGCCCCAGACCCAGTACTTC.